This T cell receptor (beta chain) came from a study of T cells in Graves' hyperthyroidism and ophthalmopathy. This clonotype was detected ten times or more. Exclusion of patients followed from uncontrolled infection, other autoimmune disease, pregnancy or lactation. Each diagnosis was grounded in clinical symptoms, serum thyroxine and TRAb, thyroid ultrasound, and orbital computed tomography. The CDR3 contains 14 residues. Germline CDR1 reads SQVTM; CDR2 reads ANQGSEA. V shed 3 bases and J 5 bases; nucleotides not matched to a gene: 1. RNA transcripts were the template for amplifying TCR beta CDR3 regions. RT-PCR in the first round (using the HTBI primer set) targeted the TCR CDR3. TCRdb redid the calling of the multiplex PCR reads with MiXCR, one entry per CDR3 protein. The table has about 250,000 distinct CDR3 sequences, approximately 16% seen once.

This chain connects TRBV29-1 to TRBJ2-5; 15 nucleotides align to TRBD2. This TCR came from a woman between 50 and 59 years old with Graves' hyperthyroidism that later progressed to Graves' ophthalmopathy. Sequencing was done on a sample of blood. The CDR3 DNA follows: TGCAGCGTTGAGGGGACTAGCGGGAGGGAGACCCAGTACTTC. Its protein product is CSVEGTSGRETQYF.